The clone carrying this T cell receptor (beta chain) was picked up one time. Distinct nucleotide sequences in the sample also encode this CDR3. These data belong to a study of control samples from healthy donors and cancer patients. CDR3 size: 14 residues. The germline V gene encodes CDR1 KGHSH and CDR2 LQKENI. The germline V and J ends were trimmed by 3 bases and 1 base, with 9 bases remaining between them. The data were produced by immunoSEQ multiplex PCR, yet TCRdb's version contains in-frame clones alone and is incomplete. Seen here are roughly 130,000 clones, around 94% observed once, and the top ten hold 14%.

This sequence was found in a man in his sixties with colorectal cancer. V and J are TRBV18 and TRBJ1-1; a possible D gene is TRBD1 (6 bases). Sequenced sample: PBMCs. The CDR3 reads CASSPGQPNTEAFF. CDR3 nucleotides: TGTGCCAGCTCACCCGGACAGCCGAACACTGAAGCTTTCTTT.